This TCR beta chain was found in a study of radiotherapy plus CTLA-4 blockade in lung cancer. On the study more broadly: Objective responses were observed in 18% of patients, and disease control was achieved by approximately 34%.

Germline CDR1 and CDR2: MDHEN and SYDVKM. The CDR3 spans 15 residues. Deletions cut 5 bases from V and 0 bases from J, with 11 bases between. Study-wide results and limits: Tumor-derived TCR clones expanded in blood after radiotherapy plus ipilimumab.

On this clone itself: Its antigen is as yet unknown.

Here immunoSEQ multiplex PCR was the method, and the copy in TCRdb shows in-frame clones only, minus some. The sample contains some 73,000 clones, over 70% of which appear only once. The TCR sequence derives from a human donor with non-small cell lung cancer whose response to radiotherapy plus ipilimumab could not be evaluated. Some clones in this sample may be carry-over from other donors' samples. The material sequenced was peripheral blood, taken from a patient treated with radiotherapy plus ipilimumab. The chain has TRBV28 and TRBJ1-5; D unresolved. The CDR3 spells CASSRGPVSNQPQHF. CDR3 DNA: TGTGCCAGCAGTCGTGGGCCAGTTAGCAATCAGCCCCAGCATTTT.